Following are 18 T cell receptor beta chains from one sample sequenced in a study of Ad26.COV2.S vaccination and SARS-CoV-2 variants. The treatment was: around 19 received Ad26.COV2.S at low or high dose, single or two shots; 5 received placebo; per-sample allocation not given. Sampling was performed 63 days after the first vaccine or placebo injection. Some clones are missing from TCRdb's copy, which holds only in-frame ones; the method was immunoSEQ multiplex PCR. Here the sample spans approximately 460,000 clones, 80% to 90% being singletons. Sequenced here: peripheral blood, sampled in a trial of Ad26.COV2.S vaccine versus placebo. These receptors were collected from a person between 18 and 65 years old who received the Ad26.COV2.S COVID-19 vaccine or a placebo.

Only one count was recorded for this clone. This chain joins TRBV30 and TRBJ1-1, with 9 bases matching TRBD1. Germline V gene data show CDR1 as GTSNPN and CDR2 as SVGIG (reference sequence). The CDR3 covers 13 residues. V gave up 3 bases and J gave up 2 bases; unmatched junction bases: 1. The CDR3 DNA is TGTGCCTGGAGGGGACAGGGAAACACTGAAGCTTTCTTT. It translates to CAWRGQGNTEAFF.

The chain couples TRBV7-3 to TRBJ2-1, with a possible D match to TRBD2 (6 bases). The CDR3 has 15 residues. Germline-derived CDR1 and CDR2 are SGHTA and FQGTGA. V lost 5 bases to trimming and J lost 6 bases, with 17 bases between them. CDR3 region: CASSLGVSGSNEQFF. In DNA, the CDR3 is TGTGCCAGCAGCCTAGGGGTTAGCGGCTCCAATGAGCAGTTCTTC.

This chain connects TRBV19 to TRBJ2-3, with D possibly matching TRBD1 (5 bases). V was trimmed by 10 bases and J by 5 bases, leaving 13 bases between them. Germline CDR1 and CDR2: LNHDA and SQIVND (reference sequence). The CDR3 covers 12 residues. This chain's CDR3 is CATLQGVDTQYF. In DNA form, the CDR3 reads TGTGCCACCCTCCAGGGTGTAGATACGCAGTATTTT.

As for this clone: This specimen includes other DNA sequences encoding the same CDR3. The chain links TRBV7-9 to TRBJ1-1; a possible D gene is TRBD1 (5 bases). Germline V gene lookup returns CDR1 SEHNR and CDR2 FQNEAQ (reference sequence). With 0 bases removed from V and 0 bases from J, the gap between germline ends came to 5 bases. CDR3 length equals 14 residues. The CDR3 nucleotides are TGTGCCAGCAGCTTAGCAGGGGTGAACACTGAAGCTTTCTTT. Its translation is CASSLAGVNTEAFF.

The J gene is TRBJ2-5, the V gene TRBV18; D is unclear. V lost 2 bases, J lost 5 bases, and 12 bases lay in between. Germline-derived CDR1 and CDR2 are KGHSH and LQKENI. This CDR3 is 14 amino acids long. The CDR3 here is CASSPSPPWETQYF. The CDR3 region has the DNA TGTGCCAGCTCACCAAGTCCCCCATGGGAGACCCAGTACTTC. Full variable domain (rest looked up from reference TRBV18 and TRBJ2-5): NAGVMQNPRHLVRRRGQEARLRCSPMKGHSHVYWYRQLPEEGLKFMVYLQKENIIDESGMPKERFSAEFPKEGPSILRIQQVVRGDSAAYFCASSPSPPWETQYFGPGTRLLVL.

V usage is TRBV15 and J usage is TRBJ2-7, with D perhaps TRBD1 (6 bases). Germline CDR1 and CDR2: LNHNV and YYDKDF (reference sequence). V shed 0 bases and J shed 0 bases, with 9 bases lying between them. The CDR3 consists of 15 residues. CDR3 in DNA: TGTGCCACCAGCAGAGAACAGGGAAGCTCCTACGAGCAGTACTTC. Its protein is CATSREQGSSYEQYF.

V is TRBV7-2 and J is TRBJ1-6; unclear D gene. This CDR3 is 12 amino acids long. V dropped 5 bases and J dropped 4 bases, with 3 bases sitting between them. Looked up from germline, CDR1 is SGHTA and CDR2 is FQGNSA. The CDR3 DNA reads TGTGCCAGCAGCGGATATAATTCACCCCTCCACTTT. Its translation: CASSGYNSPLHF.

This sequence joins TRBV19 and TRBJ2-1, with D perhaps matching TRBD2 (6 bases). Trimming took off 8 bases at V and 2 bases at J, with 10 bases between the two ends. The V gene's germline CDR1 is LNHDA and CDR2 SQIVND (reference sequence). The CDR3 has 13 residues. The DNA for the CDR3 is TGTGCCAGTGGGGCGGGGCCCTACAATGAGCAGTTCTTC. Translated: CASGAGPYNEQFF.

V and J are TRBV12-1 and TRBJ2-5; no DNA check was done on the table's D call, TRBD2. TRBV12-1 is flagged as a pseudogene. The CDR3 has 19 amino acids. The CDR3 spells CASSFGSAGRFGVGETQYF. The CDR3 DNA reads TGTGCCAGCAGCTTTGGGTCAGCAGGGAGGTTTGGGGTGGGAGAGACCCAGTACTTC.

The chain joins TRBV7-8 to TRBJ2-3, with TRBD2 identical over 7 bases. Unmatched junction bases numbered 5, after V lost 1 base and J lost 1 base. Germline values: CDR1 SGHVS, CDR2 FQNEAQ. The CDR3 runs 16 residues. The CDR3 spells CASSLVASGGTDTQYF. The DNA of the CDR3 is TGTGCCAGCAGCTTAGTTGCTAGCGGTGGCACAGATACGCAGTATTTT.

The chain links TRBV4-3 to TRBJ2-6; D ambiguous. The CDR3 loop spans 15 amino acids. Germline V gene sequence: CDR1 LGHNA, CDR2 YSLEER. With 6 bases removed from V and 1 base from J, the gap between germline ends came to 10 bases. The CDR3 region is CASSLHLSGANVLTF. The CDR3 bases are TGCGCCAGCAGTCTACACCTATCTGGGGCCAACGTCCTGACTTTC.

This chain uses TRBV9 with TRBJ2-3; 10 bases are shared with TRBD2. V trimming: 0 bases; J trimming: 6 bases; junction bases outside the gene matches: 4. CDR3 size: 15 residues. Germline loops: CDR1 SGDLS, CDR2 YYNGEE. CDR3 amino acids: CASSVAAGGTDTQYF. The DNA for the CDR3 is TGTGCCAGCAGCGTAGCAGCGGGAGGGACCGATACGCAGTATTTT.

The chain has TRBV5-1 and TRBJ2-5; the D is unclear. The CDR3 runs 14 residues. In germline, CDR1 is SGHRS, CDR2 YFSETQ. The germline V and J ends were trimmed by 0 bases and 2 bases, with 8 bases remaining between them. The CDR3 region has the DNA TGCGCCAGCAGCTTGGAGGCAGTTCAAGAGACCCAGTACTTC. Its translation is CASSLEAVQETQYF.

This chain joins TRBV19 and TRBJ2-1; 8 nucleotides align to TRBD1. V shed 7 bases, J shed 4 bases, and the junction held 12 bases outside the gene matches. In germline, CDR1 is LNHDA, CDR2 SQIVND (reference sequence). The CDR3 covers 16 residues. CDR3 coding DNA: TGTGCCAGTACCCACCTGACAGGGGAATCTTACAATGAGCAGTTCTTC. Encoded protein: CASTHLTGESYNEQFF.

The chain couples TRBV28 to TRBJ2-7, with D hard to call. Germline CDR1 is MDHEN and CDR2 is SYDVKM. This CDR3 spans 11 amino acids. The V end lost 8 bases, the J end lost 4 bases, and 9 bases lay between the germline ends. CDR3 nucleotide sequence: TGTGCCAGCGGCAAGATGTACGAGCAGTACTTC. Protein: CASGKMYEQYF.

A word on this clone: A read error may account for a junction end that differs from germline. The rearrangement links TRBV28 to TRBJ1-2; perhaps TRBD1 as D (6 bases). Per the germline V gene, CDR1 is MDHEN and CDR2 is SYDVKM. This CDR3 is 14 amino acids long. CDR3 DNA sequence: TGTGCCAGCAGATTATCCGGGGGCGCATGGAGCTACACCTTC. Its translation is CASRLSGGAWSYTF.

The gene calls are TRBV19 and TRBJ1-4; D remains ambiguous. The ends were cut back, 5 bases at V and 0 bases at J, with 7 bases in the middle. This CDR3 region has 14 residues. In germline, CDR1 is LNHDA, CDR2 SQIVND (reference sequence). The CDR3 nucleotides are TGTGCCAGTAGTGTGGGGACAACTAATGAAAAACTGTTTTTT. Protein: CASSVGTTNEKLFF.

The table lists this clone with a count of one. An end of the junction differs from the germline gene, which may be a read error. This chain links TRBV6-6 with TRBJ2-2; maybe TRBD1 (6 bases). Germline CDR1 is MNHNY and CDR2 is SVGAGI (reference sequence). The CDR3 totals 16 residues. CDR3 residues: CASNYRVVGNTGELFF. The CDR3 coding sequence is TGTGCCAGCAATTACAGGGTGGTGGGGAACACCGGGGAGCTGTTTTTT.